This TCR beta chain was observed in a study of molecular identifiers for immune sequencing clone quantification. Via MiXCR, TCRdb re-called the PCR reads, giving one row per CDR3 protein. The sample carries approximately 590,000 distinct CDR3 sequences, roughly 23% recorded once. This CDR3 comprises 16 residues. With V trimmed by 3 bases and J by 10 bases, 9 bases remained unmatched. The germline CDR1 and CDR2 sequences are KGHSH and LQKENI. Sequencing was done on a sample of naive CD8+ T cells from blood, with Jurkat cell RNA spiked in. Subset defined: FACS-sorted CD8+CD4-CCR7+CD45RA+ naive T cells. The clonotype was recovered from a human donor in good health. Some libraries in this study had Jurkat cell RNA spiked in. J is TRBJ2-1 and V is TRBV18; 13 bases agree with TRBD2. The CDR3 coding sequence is TGTGCCAGCTCACCGTCACTAGCGGGAGGGCCGGGGGAGCAGTTCTTC. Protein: CASSPSLAGGPGEQFF.